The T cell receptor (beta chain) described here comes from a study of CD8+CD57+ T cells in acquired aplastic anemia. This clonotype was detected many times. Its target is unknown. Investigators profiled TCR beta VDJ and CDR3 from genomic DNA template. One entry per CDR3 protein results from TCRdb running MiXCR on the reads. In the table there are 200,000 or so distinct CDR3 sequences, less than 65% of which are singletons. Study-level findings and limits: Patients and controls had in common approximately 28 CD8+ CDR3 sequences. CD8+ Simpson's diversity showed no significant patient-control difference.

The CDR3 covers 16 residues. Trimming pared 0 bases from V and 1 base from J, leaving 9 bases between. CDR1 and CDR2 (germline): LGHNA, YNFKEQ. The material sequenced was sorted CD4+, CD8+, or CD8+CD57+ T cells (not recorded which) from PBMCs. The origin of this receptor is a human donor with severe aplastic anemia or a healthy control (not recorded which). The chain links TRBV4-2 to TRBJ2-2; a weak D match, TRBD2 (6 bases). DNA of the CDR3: TGTGCCAGCAGCCAAGATGCGGGGCTGAACACCGGGGAGCTGTTTTTT. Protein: CASSQDAGLNTGELFF.